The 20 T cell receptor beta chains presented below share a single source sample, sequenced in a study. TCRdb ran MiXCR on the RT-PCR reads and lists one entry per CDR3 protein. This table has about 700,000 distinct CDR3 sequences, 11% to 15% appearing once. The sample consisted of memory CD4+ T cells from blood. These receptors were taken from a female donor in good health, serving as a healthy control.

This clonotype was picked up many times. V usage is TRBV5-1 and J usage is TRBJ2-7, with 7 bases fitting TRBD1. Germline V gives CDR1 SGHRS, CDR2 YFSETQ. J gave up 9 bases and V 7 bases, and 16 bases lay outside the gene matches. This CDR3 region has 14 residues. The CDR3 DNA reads TGCGCCAGCCGACCCGACAGGGACGGTTGGACGCAGTACTTC. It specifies CASRPDRDGWTQYF. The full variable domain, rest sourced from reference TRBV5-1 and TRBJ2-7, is KAGVTQTPRYLIKTRGQQVTLSCSPISGHRSVSWYQQTPGQGLQFLFEYFSETQRNKGNFPGRFSGRQFSNSRSEMNVSTLELGDSALYLCASRPDRDGWTQYFGPGTRLTVT.

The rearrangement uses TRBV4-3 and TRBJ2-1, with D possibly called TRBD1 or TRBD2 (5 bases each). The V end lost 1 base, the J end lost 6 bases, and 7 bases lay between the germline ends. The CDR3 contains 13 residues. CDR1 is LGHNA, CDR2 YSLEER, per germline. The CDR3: CASSQVGGNEQFF. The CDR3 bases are TGCGCCAGCAGCCAAGTTGGGGGCAATGAGCAGTTCTTC.

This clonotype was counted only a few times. CDR3 residues: CAISPNYNSPLHF. The DNA for the CDR3 is TGTGCCATCTCCCCGAACTATAATTCACCCCTCCACTTT. The chain combines TRBV10-3 with TRBJ1-6; D gene ambiguous. The CDR3 covers 13 residues. V shed 8 bases and J shed 3 bases, with 8 bases lying between them. The germline gives CDR1 ENHRY, CDR2 SYGVKD.

CDR3 region: CSARGRQRNNSPLHF. CDR3 DNA sequence: TGCAGTGCTAGGGGGCGACAGAGAAATAATTCACCCCTCCACTTT. The J gene is TRBJ1-6, the V gene TRBV20-1, with D perhaps matching TRBD1 (5 bases). The V gene's germline CDR1 is DFQATT and CDR2 SNEGSKA (reference sequence). There are 15 residues in the CDR3. The ends were cut back, 3 bases at V and 5 bases at J, with 14 bases in the middle.

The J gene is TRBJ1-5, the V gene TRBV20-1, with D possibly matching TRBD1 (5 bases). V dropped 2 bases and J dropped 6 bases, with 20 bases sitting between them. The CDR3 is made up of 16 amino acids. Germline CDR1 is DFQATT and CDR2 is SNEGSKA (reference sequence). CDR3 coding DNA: TGCAGTGCTAGAAAGAAAGGGGTTGGGGGAAGTCAGCCCCAGCATTTT. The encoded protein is CSARKKGVGGSQPQHF.

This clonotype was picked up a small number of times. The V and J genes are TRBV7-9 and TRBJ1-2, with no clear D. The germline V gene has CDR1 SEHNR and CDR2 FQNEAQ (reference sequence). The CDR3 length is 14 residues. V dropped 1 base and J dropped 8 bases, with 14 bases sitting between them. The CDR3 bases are TGTGCCAGCAGCTTAGGAGGTCTGGAGATGGGCTACACCTTC. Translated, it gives CASSLGGLEMGYTF.

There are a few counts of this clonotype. In nucleotides, the CDR3 is TGTGCCTGGAGTGGGGTCTTCGGGAATTCACCCCTCCACTTT. Its protein is CAWSGVFGNSPLHF. The chain employs TRBV30 and TRBJ1-6, with D uncertain. The germline V and J ends were trimmed by 1 base and 7 bases, with 11 bases remaining between them. The CDR3 covers 14 residues. Germline CDR1 and CDR2: GTSNPN and SVGIG (reference sequence).

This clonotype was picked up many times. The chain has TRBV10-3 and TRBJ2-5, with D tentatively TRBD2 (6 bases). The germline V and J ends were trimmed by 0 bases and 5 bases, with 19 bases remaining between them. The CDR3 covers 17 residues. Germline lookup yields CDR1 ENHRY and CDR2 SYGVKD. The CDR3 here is CAISESTRDWRSETQYF. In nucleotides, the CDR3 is TGTGCCATCAGTGAGTCGACTCGGGACTGGAGGTCCGAGACCCAGTACTTC.

In DNA, the CDR3 is TGTGCCAGCAGGCCTCAACAGGGTGGTAATAATCAGCCCCAGCATTTT. Protein: CASRPQQGGNNQPQHF. The genes are TRBV6-1 and TRBJ1-5; D might be TRBD1 (6 bases). V lost 6 bases to trimming and J lost 4 bases, with 19 bases between them. The CDR3 is made up of 16 amino acids. Germline CDR1 and CDR2: MNHNS and SASEGT.

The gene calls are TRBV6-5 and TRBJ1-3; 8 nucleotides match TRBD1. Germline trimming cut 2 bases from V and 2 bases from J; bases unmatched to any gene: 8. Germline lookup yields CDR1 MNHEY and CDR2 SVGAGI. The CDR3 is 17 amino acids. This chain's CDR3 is CASSYGQGNIAGNTIYF. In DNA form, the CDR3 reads TGTGCCAGCAGTTACGGACAGGGTAACATAGCTGGAAACACCATATATTTT.

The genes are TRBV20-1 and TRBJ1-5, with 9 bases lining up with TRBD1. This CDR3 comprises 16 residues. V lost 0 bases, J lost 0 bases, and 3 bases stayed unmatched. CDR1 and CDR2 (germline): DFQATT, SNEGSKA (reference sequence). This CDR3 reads CSAREPGQGSNQPQHF. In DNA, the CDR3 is TGCAGTGCTAGAGAACCGGGACAGGGTAGCAATCAGCCCCAGCATTTT.

The CDR3 DNA reads as TGTGCCAGCAGCGCCCCAAGCTCTATCATGAACACTGAAGCTTTCTTT. This translates into CASSAPSSIMNTEAFF. The chain combines TRBV28 with TRBJ1-1; no clear D. Per germline, CDR1 MDHEN and CDR2 SYDVKM. Deletions cut 6 bases from V and 0 bases from J, with 17 bases between. CDR3 length equals 16 residues.

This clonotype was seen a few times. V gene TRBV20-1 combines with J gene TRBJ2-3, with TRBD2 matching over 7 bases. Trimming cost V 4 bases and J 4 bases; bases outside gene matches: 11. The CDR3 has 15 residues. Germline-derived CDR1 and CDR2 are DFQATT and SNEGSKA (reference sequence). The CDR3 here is CSAIDGTGGPDTQYF. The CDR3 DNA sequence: TGCAGTGCTATAGACGGTACGGGAGGACCAGATACGCAGTATTTT.

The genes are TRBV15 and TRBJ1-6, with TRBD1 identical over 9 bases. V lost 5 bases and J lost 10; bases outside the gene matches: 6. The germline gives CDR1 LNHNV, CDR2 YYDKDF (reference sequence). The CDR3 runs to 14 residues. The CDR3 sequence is CATSLQGARSPLHF. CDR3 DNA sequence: TGTGCCACCAGCTTACAGGGGGCAAGGTCACCCCTCCACTTT.

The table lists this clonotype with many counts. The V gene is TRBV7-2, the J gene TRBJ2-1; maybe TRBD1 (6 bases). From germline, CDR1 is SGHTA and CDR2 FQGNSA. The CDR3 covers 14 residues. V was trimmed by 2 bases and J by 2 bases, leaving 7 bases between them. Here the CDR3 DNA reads TGTGCCAGCAGCTTAAGGACAGCCTACAATGAGCAGTTCTTC. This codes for CASSLRTAYNEQFF.

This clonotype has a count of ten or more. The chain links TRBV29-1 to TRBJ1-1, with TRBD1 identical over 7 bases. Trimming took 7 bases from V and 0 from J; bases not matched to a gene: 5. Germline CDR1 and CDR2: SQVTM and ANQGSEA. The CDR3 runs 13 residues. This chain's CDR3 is CSAKGQVNTEAFF. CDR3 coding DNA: TGCAGCGCAAAAGGACAGGTGAACACTGAAGCTTTCTTT.

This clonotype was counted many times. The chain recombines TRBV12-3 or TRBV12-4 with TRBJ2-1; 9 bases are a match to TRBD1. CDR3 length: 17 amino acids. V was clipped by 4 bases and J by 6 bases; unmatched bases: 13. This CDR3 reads CASSYHTGQGPLNEQFF. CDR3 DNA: TGTGCCAGCAGTTATCACACGGGACAGGGTCCCCTCAATGAGCAGTTCTTC.

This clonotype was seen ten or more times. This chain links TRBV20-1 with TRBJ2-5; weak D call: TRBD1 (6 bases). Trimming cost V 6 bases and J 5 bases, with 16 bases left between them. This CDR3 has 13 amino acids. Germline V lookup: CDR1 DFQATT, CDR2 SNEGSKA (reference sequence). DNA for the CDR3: TGCAGTGCGCTCGAACCCCAGGGGGAGACCCAGTACTTC. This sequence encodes CSALEPQGETQYF.

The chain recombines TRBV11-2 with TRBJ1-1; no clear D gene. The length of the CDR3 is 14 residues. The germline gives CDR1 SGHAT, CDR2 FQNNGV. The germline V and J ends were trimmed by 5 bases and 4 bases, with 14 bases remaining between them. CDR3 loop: CASSPDSPITEAFF. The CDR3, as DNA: TGTGCCAGCAGCCCAGATAGTCCTATCACTGAAGCTTTCTTT.

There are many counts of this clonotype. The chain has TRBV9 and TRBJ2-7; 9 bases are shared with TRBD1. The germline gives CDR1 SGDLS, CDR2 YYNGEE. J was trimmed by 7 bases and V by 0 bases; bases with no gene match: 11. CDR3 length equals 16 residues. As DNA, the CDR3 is TGTGCCAGCAGCGTAGCGAGCAGGACAGGGGTCAGGGAGCAGTACTTC. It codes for CASSVASRTGVREQYF.